The T cell receptor (beta chain) under discussion was sequenced for a study of fetal regulatory T cell absence and autoimmunity. Study summary: IPEX patients had exocrine pancreas autoimmunity without clinical diabetes. Study findings and constraints: Cord blood and pancreas showed broadly similar TRB gene family usage. Some top pancreas TCR clones were over 80-fold enriched versus cord blood.

Sequencing was at survey level. Assay: immunoSEQ multiplex PCR; the TCRdb copy retains only in-frame clones and omits some. The sample yields about 95,000 clones, roughly 70% seen once. In its sample, this clone was seen a few times. Its antigen is still unknown. Per the germline V gene, CDR1 is SNHLY and CDR2 is FYNNEI. The CDR3 is 11 amino acids. The germline V and J ends were trimmed by 8 bases and 2 bases, with 7 bases remaining between them. The receptor was isolated from a male donor with IPEX syndrome. The chain is built from TRBV2 and TRBJ2-7; D is unresolved. The sequenced sample consisted of pancreas tissue. The CDR3 DNA reads as TGTGCCAGCCGAGTCGCCTACGAGCAGTACTTC. It encodes CASRVAYEQYF.